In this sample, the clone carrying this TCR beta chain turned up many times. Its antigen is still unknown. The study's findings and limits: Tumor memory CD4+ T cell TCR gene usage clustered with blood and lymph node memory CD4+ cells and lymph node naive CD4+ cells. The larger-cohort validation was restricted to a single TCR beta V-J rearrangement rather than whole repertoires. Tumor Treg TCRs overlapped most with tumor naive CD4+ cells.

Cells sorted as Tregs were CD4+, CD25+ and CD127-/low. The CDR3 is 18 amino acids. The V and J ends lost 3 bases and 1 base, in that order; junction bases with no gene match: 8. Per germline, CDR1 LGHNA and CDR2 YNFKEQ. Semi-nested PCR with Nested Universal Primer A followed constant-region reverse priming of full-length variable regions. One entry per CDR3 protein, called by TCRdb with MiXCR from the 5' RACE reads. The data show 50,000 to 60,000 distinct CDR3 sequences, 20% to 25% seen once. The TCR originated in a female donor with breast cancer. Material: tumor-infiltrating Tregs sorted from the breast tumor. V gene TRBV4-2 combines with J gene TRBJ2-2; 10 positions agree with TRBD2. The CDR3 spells CASSHPSGSIENTGELFF. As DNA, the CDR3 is TGTGCCAGCAGCCATCCTAGCGGGAGTATCGAGAACACCGGGGAGCTGTTTTTT.